These 16 T cell receptor beta chains were sequenced from one sample in a study of cytomegalovirus exposure and HLA in healthy donors. The protocol was immunoSEQ multiplex PCR, while the TCRdb copy is restricted to in-frame clones and leaves out a portion. Altogether 130,000 to 150,000 clones are present, 85% to 90% being singletons, with the ten largest covering 5.5% to 7%. Sequences were obtained from PBMCs. The receptors were gathered from a woman in her twenties or thirties in good health and CMV-seropositive.

The J gene is TRBJ2-3, the V gene TRBV19; D not resolved. Germline V gene data show CDR1 as LNHDA and CDR2 as SQIVND (reference sequence). The CDR3 runs 11 residues. V lost 5 bases to trimming and J lost 5 bases, with 5 bases between them. The DNA of the CDR3 is TGTGCCAGTAGTTCCCGAGATACGCAGTATTTT. Translating gives CASSSRDTQYF.

A single count supports this clone. The chain couples TRBV11-3 to TRBJ2-7, with D hard to call. Germline-derived CDR1 and CDR2 are SGHNT and YENEEA. Between the trimmed V and J ends, which lost 1 base and 5 bases, there was a span of 12 bases. This CDR3 region has 14 residues. The CDR3 DNA reads TGTGCCAGCAGCTTAGGCAAATCCCGGGACGAGCAGTACTTC. It specifies CASSLGKSRDEQYF.

J is TRBJ1-1 and V is TRBV5-8, with D perhaps TRBD1 (5 bases). The CDR3 covers 15 residues. Germline loops: CDR1 SGHTS, CDR2 YDEGEE. Trimming removed 4 bases from V and 3 bases from J, with 16 bases in between. CDR3 loop: CASSLDLTAYTEAFF. In nucleotides, the CDR3 is TGTGCCAGCAGCCTAGACCTGACAGCGTACACTGAAGCTTTCTTT.

The J gene is TRBJ1-1, the V gene TRBV27; no reliable D call. Per the germline V gene, CDR1 is MNHEY and CDR2 is SMNVEV (reference sequence). Trimming left V 10 bases short and J 4 bases short, with 16 bases between. The CDR3 totals 13 residues. The CDR3 reads CATMRGLSTEAFF. The CDR3 DNA reads TGTGCCACCATGAGAGGGTTGAGCACTGAAGCTTTCTTT.

This chain links TRBV27 with TRBJ2-5, with 9 bases matching TRBD1. Germline loops: CDR1 MNHEY, CDR2 SMNVEV (reference sequence). Trimming removed 2 bases from V and 2 bases from J; junction bases left unmatched: 6. The CDR3 contains 16 residues. The CDR3 protein is CASSLNRDRVQETQYF. Written as DNA, the CDR3 is TGTGCCAGCAGTTTAAACCGGGACAGGGTTCAAGAGACCCAGTACTTC.

This clone showed up just once. The chain combines TRBV19 with TRBJ2-1, with 11 bases fitting TRBD2. Germline V gene sequence: CDR1 LNHDA, CDR2 SQIVND (reference sequence). This CDR3 spans 14 amino acids. The ends lost 7 bases at V and 6 bases at J; junction bases unmatched: 5. As DNA, the CDR3 is TGTGCCAGTACCCCGGGACTAGCGGCCAATGAGCAGTTCTTC. Protein: CASTPGLAANEQFF.

This clone was observed a handful of times. The chain is built from TRBV7-2 and TRBJ1-6; D is perhaps TRBD1 (5 bases). V was pared by 5 bases and J by 3 bases, with 8 bases between. The CDR3 is made up of 14 amino acids. The V gene's germline CDR1 is SGHTA and CDR2 FQGNSA. In nucleotides, the CDR3 is TGTGCCAGCAGCCAGGGTATCTATAATTCACCCCTCCACTTT. It translates to CASSQGIYNSPLHF.

V is TRBV18 and J is TRBJ1-4; no clear D. CDR3 length: 15 amino acids. With 3 bases removed from V and 3 bases from J, the gap between germline ends came to 11 bases. Germline-derived CDR1 and CDR2 are KGHSH and LQKENI. This CDR3 is CASSPNPRANEKLFF. The CDR3 DNA reads TGTGCCAGCTCACCCAACCCTCGGGCTAATGAAAAACTGTTTTTT.

The V call is TRBV5-5, the J call TRBJ2-7; D not resolved. CDR3 length: 11 residues. V dropped 2 bases and J dropped 6 bases, with 6 bases sitting between them. Germline V gene lookup returns CDR1 SGHKS and CDR2 YYEKEE (reference sequence). As DNA, the CDR3 is TGTGCCAGCAGCTTCACTTCCGAGCAGTACTTC. Translation: CASSFTSEQYF. The full variable domain, rest sourced from reference TRBV5-5 and TRBJ2-7, is DAGVTQSPTHLIKTRGQQVTLRCSPISGHKSVSWYQQVLGQGPQFIFQYYEKEERGRGNFPDRFSARQFPNYSSELNVNALLLGDSALYLCASSFTSEQYFGPGTRLTVT.

The genes are TRBV10-2 and TRBJ1-6, with TRBD1 matching 7 bases. Per the germline V gene, CDR1 is WSHSY and CDR2 is SAAADI. The CDR3 runs to 15 residues. Germline trimming cut 3 bases from V and 7 bases from J; bases unmatched to any gene: 6. The CDR3 nucleotides read TGCGCCAGCAGTGACGACAGGGTTTGGAATTCACCCCTCCACTTT. Translated: CASSDDRVWNSPLHF.

The chain uses TRBV7-7 and TRBJ2-7; D is unclear. The CDR3 consists of 15 residues. Germline-derived CDR1 and CDR2 are SSHAT and FNYEAQ (reference sequence). The V end lost 1 base, the J end lost 9 bases, and 19 bases lay between the germline ends. The CDR3 region is CASSLGPGAAPRQYF. CDR3 nucleotides: TGTGCCAGCAGCTTAGGCCCCGGAGCAGCCCCACGGCAGTACTTC.

V and J are TRBV19 and TRBJ2-7, with 7 bases matching TRBD2. There are 15 residues in the CDR3. V was pared by 6 bases and J by 0 bases, with 8 bases of the junction left unmatched. CDR1 LNHDA and CDR2 SQIVND come from the germline V gene (reference sequence). DNA for the CDR3: TGTGCCAGTAGCCCCGTAGCGGGTAGCTCCTACGAGCAGTACTTC. Its protein product is CASSPVAGSSYEQYF.

CDR3 sequence: CASRAQETQYF. The CDR3 DNA reads TGTGCCAGCAGGGCTCAAGAGACCCAGTACTTC. This chain links TRBV2 with TRBJ2-5; unclear D gene. This CDR3 region has 11 residues. With 6 bases removed from V and 2 bases from J, the gap between germline ends came to 4 bases. The germline V gene encodes CDR1 SNHLY and CDR2 FYNNEI.

The chain has TRBV7-9 and TRBJ2-4, with 14 bases lining up with TRBD2. CDR3 length: 19 amino acids. J lost 0 bases, V lost 4 bases, and 8 bases had no gene match. Germline CDR1 is SEHNR and CDR2 is FQNEAQ (reference sequence). The CDR3 loop reads CASSSLGLAGALAKNIQYF. CDR3 DNA: TGTGCCAGCAGCTCCCTGGGACTAGCGGGGGCCTTAGCCAAAAACATTCAGTACTTC.

This chain uses TRBV25-1 with TRBJ2-4; the D is unclear. Germline-derived CDR1 and CDR2 are MGHDK and SYGVNS. The CDR3 has 11 residues. The V and J ends lost 4 bases and 9 bases respectively, with 7 bases between them. As DNA, the CDR3 is TGTGCCAGCAGTGTGTCGGGCATTCAGTACTTC. As protein: CASSVSGIQYF.

The V and J genes are TRBV2 and TRBJ2-2; weak D call: TRBD2 (5 bases). V dropped 6 bases and J dropped 7 bases, with 18 bases sitting between them. There are 15 residues in the CDR3. Germline V gene sequence: CDR1 SNHLY, CDR2 FYNNEI. In DNA, the CDR3 is TGTGCCAGCAGACCCGGGAAGGGCTGGCACGGGGAGCTGTTTTTT. Translating it yields CASRPGKGWHGELFF.